This is a list of T cell receptor beta chains from one sample in a study of cytomegalovirus exposure and HLA in healthy donors. This table comes from immunoSEQ multiplex PCR, and its TCRdb copy is limited to in-frame clones, with some not included. The profile shows about 120,000 clones, about 83% of them singletons. Sequences were obtained from PBMCs. These receptors came from a woman aged 40 to 50 in good health and CMV-seropositive. Each CDR3 is given with its conserved first and last residue. Each record gives: V gene, D gene, J gene, clone size, CDR3 protein, CDR3 DNA. A D gene is named only where the DNA matches it firmly. Clone size is given for some rows only: seen once, a few or many times, or a class if the clone is expanded.

>TRBV30|TRBD1|TRBJ2-7|-
CAWTPTGTGGAVLEQYF
TGTGCCTGGACCCCAACCGGGACAGGGGGCGCGGTGCTCGAGCAGTACTTC
>TRBV6-1|-|TRBJ2-6|once
CAAPGNSGANVLTF
TGTGCCGCACCGGGAAACTCTGGGGCCAACGTCCTGACTTTC
>TRBV25-1|TRBD2|TRBJ2-3|few
CASSELAGGTDTQYF
TGTGCCAGCAGTGAGCTAGCGGGAGGCACAGATACGCAGTATTTT
>TRBV30|-|TRBJ2-3|-
CAWSATGADTQYF
TGTGCCTGGAGTGCTACGGGAGCAGATACGCAGTATTTT
>TRBV2|-|TRBJ1-2|-
CASRFAQGNRGYTF
TGTGCCAGCAGGTTCGCACAGGGCAATCGGGGCTACACCTTC
>TRBV23-1|-|TRBJ1-5|few
CASSQSCQAPNQPQHF
TGCGCCAGCAGTCAATCTTGCCAGGCCCCCAATCAGCCCCAGCATTTT
>TRBV29-1|TRBD1|TRBJ1-1|-
CSVEPQGAVDEAFF
TGCAGCGTTGAGCCCCAGGGGGCTGTAGATGAAGCTTTCTTT
>TRBV11-2|-|TRBJ1-1|-
CASSRGSTEAFF
TGTGCCAGCAGCCGAGGGAGCACTGAAGCTTTCTTT
>TRBV6-4|TRBD2|TRBJ2-1|few
CASSAGLEGWNEQFF
TGTGCCAGCAGTGCTGGACTAGAGGGGTGGAATGAGCAGTTCTTC
>TRBV6-1|-|TRBJ2-3|-
CASSETHTDTQYF
TGTGCCAGCAGTGAAACACACACAGATACGCAGTATTTT
>TRBV5-1|TRBD2|TRBJ2-1|few
CASSFSGVPYNEQFF
TGCGCCAGCAGCTTTAGCGGGGTCCCCTACAATGAGCAGTTCTTC
>TRBV5-6|-|TRBJ2-4|-
CASSLDGLAKNIQYF
TGTGCCAGCAGCTTGGACGGACTAGCCAAAAACATTCAGTACTTC
>TRBV10-3|TRBD2|TRBJ2-5|once
CAISERSSGVSGTQYF
TGTGCCATCAGTGAGCGTTCTAGCGGGGTTTCCGGGACCCAGTACTTC
>TRBV11-1|TRBD1|TRBJ2-3|-
CASSRDRGGDTQYF
TGTGCCAGCAGCAGGGACAGGGGGGGAGATACGCAGTATTTT
>TRBV7-2|TRBD1|TRBJ2-7|-
CASSLGGTGFSEQYF
TGTGCCAGCAGCTTAGGAGGGACAGGGTTCTCCGAGCAGTACTTC
>TRBV5-4|-|TRBJ2-1|-
CASSLEGGGLFNEQFF
TGTGCCAGCAGCTTGGAGGGGGGGGGCCTTTTCAATGAGCAGTTCTTC
>TRBV9|TRBD1|TRBJ1-6|-
CASSTRQGASPLHF
TGTGCCAGCAGCACGAGACAGGGCGCTTCACCCCTCCACTTT
>TRBV5-5|TRBD2|TRBJ2-5|-
CASSSGTGGLAQYF
TGTGCCAGCAGCTCCGGGACGGGGGGATTGGCCCAGTACTTC
>TRBV2|-|TRBJ2-1|few
CASSGEAHQFF
TGTGCCAGCAGTGGTGAAGCGCACCAGTTCTTC
>TRBV7-9|-|TRBJ1-5|few
CASSLDSGGGWPQHF
TGTGCCAGCAGCTTAGATTCGGGGGGCGGTTGGCCCCAGCATTTT
>TRBV7-2|-|TRBJ2-1|-
CASSSLNKQFF
TGTGCCAGCAGCTCCTTAAACAAGCAGTTCTTC
>TRBV5-1|-|TRBJ2-3|-
CASTYASGDTQYF
TGCGCCAGCACCTATGCGTCGGGGGATACGCAGTATTTT
>TRBV6-5|-|TRBJ1-1|-
CASSYSGANTEAFF
TGTGCCAGCAGTTACTCGGGGGCGAACACTGAAGCTTTCTTT
>TRBV21-1|-|TRBJ1-2|-
CAIPEGDTANYGYTF
TGTGCCATCCCAGAGGGGGACACTGCTAACTATGGCTACACCTTC
>TRBV4-3|TRBD2|TRBJ2-4|-
CASSQEESTSGRLQGAKNIQYF
TGCGCCAGCAGCCAAGAGGAAAGTACGAGCGGGAGGCTACAGGGGGCCAAAAACATTCAGTACTTC
>TRBV14|-|TRBJ2-7|-
CASSRTATYEQYF
TGTGCCAGCAGCCGAACAGCCACCTACGAGCAGTACTTC
>TRBV5-1|TRBD1|TRBJ1-1|-
CASSEQGGTEAFF
TGCGCCAGCAGCGAACAGGGGGGCACTGAAGCTTTCTTT
>TRBV19|-|TRBJ2-7|-
CASSMAQGGSYEQYF
TGTGCCAGTAGTATGGCCCAGGGAGGCTCCTACGAGCAGTACTTC
>TRBV5-1|TRBD1|TRBJ1-4|-
CASSFVTGGSGKLFF
TGCGCCAGCAGCTTTGTGACAGGGGGAAGCGGAAAACTGTTTTTT
>TRBV25-1|-|TRBJ1-1|-
CASFDMNTEAFF
TGTGCCAGCTTCGACATGAACACTGAAGCTTTCTTT
>TRBV29-1|-|TRBJ2-3|-
CSAHVGADTQYF
TGCAGCGCCCACGTAGGGGCAGATACGCAGTATTTT
>TRBV9|-|TRBJ1-2|-
CASSVATGQSYGYTF
TGTGCCAGCAGCGTAGCTACAGGGCAGTCCTATGGCTACACCTTC
>TRBV7-3|-|TRBJ1-1|-
CASSLLGRGNMNTEAFF
TGTGCCAGCAGCTTACTCGGCCGGGGAAACATGAACACTGAAGCTTTCTTT
>TRBV6-5|TRBD1|TRBJ1-1|few
CASSYLAGGTEAFF
TGTGCCAGCAGTTACTTAGCAGGGGGCACTGAAGCTTTCTTT
>TRBV29-1|-|TRBJ2-7|once
CSVARDTDNEQYF
TGCAGCGTTGCCAGGGATACCGACAACGAGCAGTACTTC
>TRBV7-2|TRBD1|TRBJ1-6|-
CASSRQGYNSPLHF
TGTGCCAGCAGCCGACAGGGCTATAATTCACCCCTCCACTTT
>TRBV7-9|TRBD1|TRBJ1-6|-
CASSPGQLDSPLHF
TGTGCCAGCAGCCCGGGACAGCTCGATTCACCCCTCCACTTT
>TRBV11-2|TRBD1|TRBJ2-7|-
CASSLQGVSSYEQYF
TGTGCCAGCAGTCTTCAGGGGGTCAGCTCCTACGAGCAGTACTTC
>TRBV19|-|TRBJ1-6|few
CASSPQGMSYNSPLHF
TGTGCCAGTAGCCCTCAGGGGATGTCCTATAATTCACCCCTCCACTTT
>TRBV6-5|-|TRBJ2-7|-
CASRADSYEQYF
TGTGCCAGCAGAGCCGACTCCTACGAGCAGTACTTC
>TRBV5-1|TRBD2|TRBJ2-2|-
CASSFSGGMVGELFF
TGCGCCAGCAGCTTTAGCGGGGGAATGGTCGGGGAGCTGTTTTTT
>TRBV6-1|-|TRBJ1-1|-
CASRRGGSNTEAFF
TGTGCCAGCAGGAGGGGAGGGTCGAACACTGAAGCTTTCTTT
>TRBV2|TRBD2|TRBJ2-3|once
CASTLAGGTLDTQYF
TGTGCCAGCACTTTAGCGGGGGGAACCCTAGATACGCAGTATTTT
>TRBV4-1|TRBD1|TRBJ2-1|-
CASSQGGTGRIYNEQFF
TGCGCCAGCAGCCAAGGAGGGACAGGCCGGATTTACAATGAGCAGTTCTTC
>TRBV28|-|TRBJ2-5|-
CASSRDMYQETQYF
TGTGCCAGCAGTCGAGACATGTACCAAGAGACCCAGTACTTC
>TRBV9|TRBD1|TRBJ2-2|-
CASSGRTGEFTGELFF
TGTGCCAGCAGCGGGAGGACAGGGGAGTTCACCGGGGAGCTGTTTTTT
>TRBV4-2|-|TRBJ2-2|-
CASSQRFGSTGELFF
TGTGCCAGCAGCCAACGGTTTGGGAGCACCGGGGAGCTGTTTTTT
>TRBV5-1|TRBD2|TRBJ2-1|few
CASSSGGAGYNEQFF
TGCGCCAGCAGCTCCGGGGGGGCGGGGTACAATGAGCAGTTCTTC
>TRBV5-4|-|TRBJ2-1|-
CASSLVLWGRNEQFF
TGTGCCAGCAGCTTGGTTTTGTGGGGGCGAAATGAGCAGTTCTTC
>TRBV19|-|TRBJ2-3|-
CASKTDMGGTDTQYF
TGTGCCAGTAAGACCGACATGGGCGGCACAGATACGCAGTATTTT
>TRBV30|TRBD1|TRBJ1-6|-
CAWSVRGQGNSPLHF
TGTGCCTGGAGTGTACGGGGACAGGGAAATTCACCCCTCCACTTT
>TRBV4-1|-|TRBJ2-2|-
CASSQDQEQGNTGELFF
TGCGCCAGCAGCCAAGACCAGGAGCAGGGGAACACCGGGGAGCTGTTTTTT
>TRBV29-1|TRBD2|TRBJ2-5|-
CSVVLAVLWTQYF
TGCAGCGTTGTGCTAGCGGTCTTATGGACCCAGTACTTC
>TRBV6-1|TRBD1|TRBJ1-5|-
CASSERGRNNQPQHF
TGTGCCAGCAGTGAAAGGGGGCGGAACAATCAGCCCCAGCATTTT